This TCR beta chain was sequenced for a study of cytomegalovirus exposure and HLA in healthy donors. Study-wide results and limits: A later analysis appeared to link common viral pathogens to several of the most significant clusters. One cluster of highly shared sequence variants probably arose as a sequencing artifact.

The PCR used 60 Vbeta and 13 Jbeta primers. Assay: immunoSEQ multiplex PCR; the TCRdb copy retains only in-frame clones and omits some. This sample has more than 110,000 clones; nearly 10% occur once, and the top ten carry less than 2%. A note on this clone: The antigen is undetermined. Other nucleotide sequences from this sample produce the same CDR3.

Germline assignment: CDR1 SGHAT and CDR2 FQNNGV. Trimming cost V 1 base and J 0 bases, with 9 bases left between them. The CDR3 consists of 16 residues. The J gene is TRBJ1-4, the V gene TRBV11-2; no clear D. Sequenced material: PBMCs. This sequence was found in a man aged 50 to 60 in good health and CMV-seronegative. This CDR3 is CASSLGSGTTNEKLFF. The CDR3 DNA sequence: TGTGCCAGCAGCTTAGGCTCCGGGACAACTAATGAAAAACTGTTTTTT.